The clone carrying this T cell receptor beta chain was seen only a few times. This specimen belongs to a study of identical twins. Between the trimmed V and J ends, which lost 0 bases and 0 bases, there was a span of 13 bases. Germline lookup yields CDR1 DFQATT and CDR2 SNEGSKA (reference sequence). The CDR3 is 16 residues long. A single record per CDR3 protein comes from TCRdb applying MiXCR to the 5' RACE reads. The repertoire holds approximately 700,000 distinct CDR3 sequences, with 15% to 20% as singletons. The same sample was also studied in work on T cells expressing NK-cell markers. That publication notes: Seven of the eight sequenced donors were classified as HCMV-seropositive, and one was classified as seronegative. CD8+ T cells in roughly six donors included dominant NKG2C+ clonotypes at about 1.0-7.5%.

The sequencing input was PBMCs. The receptor's source is a woman aged 18-35 years in good health. The chain employs TRBV20-1 and TRBJ2-3; D remains ambiguous. CDR3: CSARDSARSSTDTQYF. CDR3 DNA: TGCAGTGCTAGAGATTCGGCGAGATCTAGCACAGATACGCAGTATTTT.